The source of this TCR beta chain is a study of post-analysis software for immune sequencing data. Study-level results: Relative to controls, patients with multiple sclerosis showed significantly lower normalized Chao1 diversity.

Of note for this clonotype: What it binds is unknown.

Tagging with unique molecular identifiers was a feature of the TCR beta cDNA libraries. T cells numbering roughly 1 to 10 million yielded cDNA molecules that totaled roughly 500,000. TCRdb fed the PCR reads into MiXCR, producing one record per CDR3 protein. This table holds about 800,000 distinct CDR3 sequences, 30% found once. Sample: blood. This receptor was taken from a girl aged 5-17 years with multiple sclerosis.

The CDR3 reads CASRGPGQGYEQYF. CDR3 bases: TGTGCCAGCAGAGGACCGGGACAGGGCTACGAGCAGTACTTC. The V gene is TRBV6-5, the J gene TRBJ2-7; 9 nucleotides align to TRBD1. Germline V gene data show CDR1 as MNHEY and CDR2 as SVGAGI. The CDR3 is made up of 14 amino acids. J gave up 3 bases and V 6 bases, and 6 bases lay outside the gene matches.